These 14 T cell receptor beta chains were all obtained from the same sample, sequenced in a study of blood T cell repertoires in COVID-19. Repertoires were generated with immunoSEQ multiplex PCR, while TCRdb's copy carries only in-frame clones and drops some. The data contain 120,000 to 150,000 clones, around 86% of them singletons. Input material: peripheral blood. The receptor set was obtained from a man aged 45 to 65 who had recovered from COVID-19.

The V and J genes are TRBV7-9 and TRBJ1-2, with 7 bases fitting TRBD1. Germline CDR1 SEHNR, CDR2 FQNEAQ (reference sequence). V trimming: 3 bases; J trimming: 6 bases; junction bases outside the gene matches: 1. The CDR3 contains 12 residues. CDR3 amino acids: CASSFTGDGYTF. The CDR3 nucleotides read TGTGCCAGCAGCTTTACAGGGGATGGCTACACCTTC.

This sequence joins TRBV7-2 and TRBJ2-7; the D gene is possibly TRBD1 (6 bases). Germline CDR1 reads SGHTA; CDR2 reads FQGNSA. The V end lost 2 bases, the J end lost 1 base, and 15 bases lay between the germline ends. CDR3 length: 16 residues. The CDR3 nucleotides are TGTGCCAGCAGCTTACCTACAGGGCTCCGGTCCTACGAGCAGTACTTC. It encodes CASSLPTGLRSYEQYF.

The chain combines TRBV6-5 with TRBJ1-3; weak D call: TRBD1 (5 bases). The V and J ends lost 2 bases and 4 bases respectively, with 15 bases between them. The CDR3 covers 16 residues. Per germline, CDR1 MNHEY and CDR2 SVGAGI. CDR3 nucleotides: TGTGCCAGCAGTTACGGAGGGGCAGGGAAAGGAAACACCATATATTTT. Amino acid sequence: CASSYGGAGKGNTIYF.

The rearrangement joins TRBV15 to TRBJ2-7; 9 bases fit TRBD1. V shed 3 bases and J 4 bases; nucleotides not matched to a gene: 4. The CDR3 sequence is 14 residues long. CDR1 LNHNV and CDR2 YYDKDF come from the germline V gene (reference sequence). CDR3 sequence reads: CATSSDRGGYEQYF. Here the CDR3 DNA reads TGTGCCACCAGCAGCGACAGGGGGGGGTACGAGCAGTACTTC.

The chain combines TRBV19 with TRBJ1-1; TRBD1 matches at 9 bases. This CDR3 is built from 16 residues. J was trimmed by 4 bases and V by 3 bases; bases with no gene match: 9. Germline lookup yields CDR1 LNHDA and CDR2 SQIVND (reference sequence). The CDR3: CASSIAHRGRPTEAFF. CDR3 sequence (DNA): TGTGCCAGTAGTATCGCTCACAGGGGGCGCCCCACTGAAGCTTTCTTT.

In this sample, this clone turned up a few times. The gene calls are TRBV7-9 and TRBJ1-6, with D hard to call. The CDR3 runs 13 residues. Trimming removed 0 bases from V and 7 bases from J, with 4 bases in between. CDR1 and CDR2 (germline): SEHNR, FQNEAQ (reference sequence). Here the CDR3 DNA reads TGTGCCAGCAGCTTAGCTGTAAATTCACCCCTCCACTTT. Its protein product is CASSLAVNSPLHF.

J is TRBJ1-1 and V is TRBV18; D is ambiguous. V was trimmed by 5 bases and J by 2 bases, leaving 15 bases between them. The CDR3 is 15 residues long. Per germline, CDR1 KGHSH and CDR2 LQKENI. CDR3 protein: CASSSLRETNTEAFF. DNA of the CDR3: TGTGCCAGCTCATCGTTGAGGGAGACCAACACTGAAGCTTTCTTT.

The chain carries TRBV28 and TRBJ1-2; D might be TRBD1 (5 bases). The V end was cut by 2 bases, the J end by 0 bases, with 13 bases between. Germline CDR1 is MDHEN and CDR2 is SYDVKM. The CDR3 is made up of 16 amino acids. The DNA for the CDR3 is TGTGCCAGCAGTTTAGGGTCGGGGACTACTAACTATGGCTACACCTTC. Protein: CASSLGSGTTNYGYTF.

This clone was observed a single time. The gene calls are TRBV4-1 and TRBJ2-7; 7 bases agree with TRBD2. The germline CDR1 and CDR2 sequences are MGHRA and YSYEKL. The CDR3 spans 15 residues. V shed 4 bases and J 2 bases; nucleotides not matched to a gene: 8. CDR3 sequence: CASSRGLGEPYEQYF. CDR3 nucleotide sequence: TGCGCCAGCAGCCGCGGACTAGGGGAGCCCTACGAGCAGTACTTC.

The chain has TRBV2 and TRBJ2-5; 8 bases align to TRBD2. Losses at the gene ends were 2 bases for V and 7 bases for J; bases not matched to a gene: 3. CDR1 and CDR2 (germline): SNHLY, FYNNEI. The CDR3 extends over 13 amino acids. This CDR3 is CASSEIREGTQYF. The CDR3 DNA follows: TGTGCCAGCAGTGAAATCCGGGAGGGGACCCAGTACTTC.

The chain joins TRBV4-3 to TRBJ1-2, with 10 bases that match TRBD1. Germline V gene sequence: CDR1 LGHNA, CDR2 YSLEER. The CDR3 runs 17 residues. J gave up 4 bases and V 3 bases, and 11 bases lay outside the gene matches. DNA of the CDR3: TGCGCCAGCAGCCATATGACAGGGGGCTCTGGAGGCTATGGCTACACCTTC. Translation: CASSHMTGGSGGYGYTF.

Here the CDR3 DNA reads TGTGCCAGCTCTCCTACCTCCGACAGGGGAGGTGGCTACACCTTC. Its translation: CASSPTSDRGGGYTF. The chain recombines TRBV18 with TRBJ1-2; 8 bases fit TRBD1. J gave up 7 bases and V 6 bases, and 13 bases lay outside the gene matches. Germline V gene sequence: CDR1 KGHSH, CDR2 LQKENI. This CDR3 has 15 residues. The whole variable domain, remainder taken from reference TRBV18 and TRBJ1-2, is NAGVMQNPRHLVRRRGQEARLRCSPMKGHSHVYWYRQLPEEGLKFMVYLQKENIIDESGMPKERFSAEFPKEGPSILRIQQVVRGDSAAYFCASSPTSDRGGGYTFGSGTRLTVV.

The rearrangement uses TRBV18 and TRBJ1-3; D is uncertain. The CDR3 extends over 14 amino acids. Germline lookup yields CDR1 KGHSH and CDR2 LQKENI. The V end was cut by 3 bases, the J end by 2 bases, with 8 bases between. This CDR3 is CASSPIQAGNTIYF. The CDR3 DNA reads TGTGCCAGCTCACCTATCCAGGCTGGAAACACCATATATTTT. Based on the CDR3 plus reference TRBV18 and TRBJ1-3, the full variable domain is NAGVMQNPRHLVRRRGQEARLRCSPMKGHSHVYWYRQLPEEGLKFMVYLQKENIIDESGMPKERFSAEFPKEGPSILRIQQVVRGDSAAYFCASSPIQAGNTIYFGEGSWLTVV.

This clone appeared a few times. The chain combines TRBV6-6 with TRBJ2-7; 10 bases align to TRBD1. The junction had 10 bases not matched to a gene; V was cut back by 5 bases and J by 6 bases. Germline V CDR1 and CDR2: MNHNY, SVGAGI (reference sequence). The CDR3 is made up of 15 amino acids. The CDR3 coding sequence is TGTGCCAGCAGTACAACCCCCGGGACAGGGGCCGAGCAGTACTTC. Translating gives CASSTTPGTGAEQYF.